A single sample gave rise to the 27 T cell receptor beta chains below, sequenced in a study of regulatory T cells in long-lasting Graves disease. Arm-PCR of CDR3 regions and iRepertoire HTBI primers were used to build TCR beta libraries. TCRdb passed the multiplex PCR reads through MiXCR, listing each CDR3 protein once. The sample holds roughly 450,000 distinct CDR3 sequences, around 20% seen once. The time point denotes: persistent/refractory GD, antithyroid drugs over 5 years with positive TRAb. RNA from PBMCs was the source of the TCR library. Source: peripheral blood mononuclear cells (PBMCs), taken when the disease was refractory, from a patient treated with antithyroid drugs. The origin of the receptors is a female donor with Graves disease.

This clonotype appeared once. The J gene is TRBJ1-2, the V gene TRBV6-5; 7 positions match TRBD1. This CDR3 comprises 15 residues. The J segment lost 5 bases and the V segment lost 2 bases, leaving 8 bases of the junction unmatched. From germline, CDR1 is MNHEY and CDR2 SVGAGI. CDR3 sequence: CASSYRGRTVYGYTF. As DNA, the CDR3 is TGTGCCAGCAGTTACAGGGGGCGTACGGTTTATGGCTACACCTTC.

The rearrangement joins TRBV6-1 to TRBJ2-6; D ambiguous. The CDR3 contains 18 residues. CDR1 is MNHNS and CDR2 is SASEGT in the germline V gene. V was clipped by 6 bases and J by 0 bases, with 18 bases between them. CDR3 sequence: CASSKLPPGLSGANVLTF. The CDR3 nucleotides are TGTGCCAGCAGCAAATTACCTCCCGGCCTCTCTGGGGCCAACGTCCTGACTTTC.

The chain is built from TRBV3-1 and TRBJ2-4; possibly TRBD1 or TRBD2 for D (5 bases each). This CDR3 spans 13 amino acids. Per germline, CDR1 LGHDT and CDR2 YNNKEL (reference sequence). Trimming shortened V by 3 bases and J by 8 bases, and 11 bases separated the two germline ends. CDR3 in DNA: TGTGCCAGCAGCCATCCTAAGGGACACATTCAGTACTTC. As protein: CASSHPKGHIQYF.

This clonotype was seen at least ten times. The rearrangement uses TRBV18 and TRBJ1-4, with D maybe TRBD1 (6 bases). The germline CDR1 and CDR2 sequences are KGHSH and LQKENI. Trimming took 4 bases from V and 6 from J, leaving 12 bases between them. The CDR3 is 14 amino acids. The CDR3 loop is CASSQDSMYEKLFF. For the CDR3, the DNA is TGTGCCAGCTCACAGGACAGCATGTATGAAAAACTGTTTTTT.

Ten or more counts support this clonotype. This sequence joins TRBV7-9 and TRBJ1-5; D not resolved. V was trimmed by 1 base and J by 9 bases, leaving 10 bases between them. This CDR3 has 13 residues. Germline-derived CDR1 and CDR2 are SEHNR and FQNEAQ (reference sequence). The CDR3 is CASSLEGPGPQHF. The CDR3 DNA follows: TGTGCCAGCAGCTTAGAGGGTCCCGGGCCCCAGCATTTT.

This clonotype was counted a few times. The chain has TRBV6-1 and TRBJ2-2; 8 bases align to TRBD1. The CDR3 sequence is 16 residues long. Germline V gene sequence: CDR1 MNHNS, CDR2 SASEGT. V gave up 5 bases and J gave up 1 base; unmatched junction bases: 6. The CDR3 DNA follows: TGTGCCAGCAGTCGTCAGGGGGCGCGGAACACCGGGGAGCTGTTTTTT. Translation gives CASSRQGARNTGELFF.

The chain uses TRBV20-1 and TRBJ1-2; 7 bases align to TRBD1. Trimming took 6 bases from V and 8 from J; bases not matched to a gene: 24. The germline V gene encodes CDR1 DFQATT and CDR2 SNEGSKA (reference sequence). This CDR3 region has 17 residues. The DNA of the CDR3 is TGCAGTGCGAGTGGTATCGACAAACCGGGACAGATAGACGGCTACACCTTC. Translated, it gives CSASGIDKPGQIDGYTF.

The gene calls are TRBV7-9 and TRBJ1-4; the D is unclear. The CDR3 totals 13 residues. V lost 6 bases to trimming and J lost 4 bases, with 9 bases between them. CDR1 and CDR2 from the germline V gene are SEHNR and FQNEAQ (reference sequence). This CDR3 reads CASSPGSNEKLFF. DNA of the CDR3: TGTGCCAGCAGTCCCGGGAGTAATGAAAAACTGTTTTTT.

There are many counts of this clonotype. This sequence joins TRBV2 and TRBJ1-6; 7 nucleotides match TRBD1. This CDR3 spans 14 amino acids. CDR1 and CDR2 (germline): SNHLY, FYNNEI. The V and J ends lost 6 bases and 10 bases, in that order; junction bases with no gene match: 9. The chain's CDR3 is CASREGASRSPLHF. The CDR3 DNA reads as TGTGCCAGCAGGGAGGGGGCATCCAGATCACCCCTCCACTTT.

This clonotype has ten or more counts. The chain couples TRBV2 to TRBJ2-7; a possible D gene is TRBD2 (6 bases). The CDR3 is 12 amino acids. Trimming stripped 2 bases from V and 6 bases from J, with 8 bases between. Germline-derived CDR1 and CDR2 are SNHLY and FYNNEI. CDR3 DNA: TGTGCCAGCAGTGAATCCGGGGGCGAGCAGTACTTC. Protein product: CASSESGGEQYF.

In this sample, this clonotype turned up many times. V is TRBV20-1 and J is TRBJ1-1; TRBD1 matches 7 bases. The length of the CDR3 is 16 residues. The V gene's germline CDR1 is DFQATT and CDR2 SNEGSKA (reference sequence). V shed 2 bases and J 0 bases; nucleotides not matched to a gene: 9. CDR3 amino acids: CSARPYTGAMNTEAFF. CDR3 nucleotide sequence: TGCAGTGCTAGACCCTACACAGGGGCCATGAACACTGAAGCTTTCTTT.

The chain links TRBV4-3 to TRBJ1-2, with TRBD1 identical over 12 bases. With 0 bases clipped from V and 0 bases from J, the junction kept 5 bases outside the gene matches. Germline-derived CDR1 and CDR2 are LGHNA and YSLEER. The CDR3 spans 18 residues. The CDR3 bases are TGCGCCAGCAGCCAAGAAGGGACAGGGGGCCATACTAACTATGGCTACACCTTC. It encodes CASSQEGTGGHTNYGYTF.

This clonotype was observed many times. The chain couples TRBV12-3 or TRBV12-4 to TRBJ2-7; 7 bases line up with TRBD2. J lost 3 bases, V lost 0 bases, and 2 bases had no gene match. This CDR3 spans 14 amino acids. The CDR3 sequence is CASSLAGGYYEQYF. CDR3 DNA sequence: TGTGCCAGCAGTTTAGCGGGAGGGTACTACGAGCAGTACTTC.

This clonotype turned up a few times. The V call is TRBV5-8, the J call TRBJ2-7; D unclear. The CDR3 spans 14 residues. With 7 bases removed from V and 3 bases from J, the gap between germline ends came to 17 bases. CDR1 is SGHTS and CDR2 is YDEGEE in the germline V gene. The CDR3 here is CASSRLRPVYEQYF. The CDR3 nucleotides are TGTGCCAGCTCACGTCTCCGACCGGTCTACGAGCAGTACTTC. Variable domain in full (rest from reference TRBV5-8 and TRBJ2-7): EAGVTQSPTHLIKTRGQQATLRCSPISGHTSVYWYQQALGLGLQFLLWYDEGEERNRGNFPPRFSGRQFPNYSSELNVNALELEDSALYLCASSRLRPVYEQYFGPGTRLTVT.

This clonotype occurred many times. The V and J genes are TRBV2 and TRBJ1-2, with D unclear. The CDR3 length is 15 residues. Trimming removed 6 bases at V and 2 bases at J, with 16 bases between. The germline gives CDR1 SNHLY, CDR2 FYNNEI. The CDR3 DNA reads TGTGCCAGCAGAAAGACTTCGACGGGGAACTATGGCTACACCTTC. Encoded protein: CASRKTSTGNYGYTF.

The DNA of the CDR3 is TGTGCCAGCAAAAAGGGACACAACTATGGCTACACCTTC. The encoded protein is CASKKGHNYGYTF. V is TRBV6-2 or TRBV6-3 and J is TRBJ1-2, with a tentative D call TRBD1 (6 bases). The length of the CDR3 is 13 residues. Trimming left V 7 bases short and J 2 bases short, with 11 bases between. Germline V gene sequence: CDR1 MNHEY, CDR2 SVGEGT.

In this sample, this clonotype turned up many times. The J gene is TRBJ2-7, the V gene TRBV29-1; a weak D match, TRBD1 (5 bases). Trimming took off 5 bases at V and 3 bases at J, with 8 bases between the two ends. The CDR3 sequence is 11 residues long. Germline-derived CDR1 and CDR2 are SQVTM and ANQGSEA. The DNA of the CDR3 is TGCAGCGTTCGCAGGGACTACGAGCAGTACTTC. Amino acids: CSVRRDYEQYF.

The chain uses TRBV28 and TRBJ2-2, with 9 nucleotides matching TRBD1. CDR1 is MDHEN, CDR2 SYDVKM, per germline. Trimming at V came to 5 bases and at J to 1 base, leaving 5 bases not matched to a gene. The CDR3 is 16 residues long. As DNA, the CDR3 is TGTGCCAGCAGTCCCGCGGGACAGGGGAACACCGGGGAGCTGTTTTTT. Protein product: CASSPAGQGNTGELFF.

The rearrangement links TRBV7-2 to TRBJ1-3; a weak D match, TRBD1 (6 bases). Between the trimmed V and J ends, which lost 3 bases and 1 base, there was a span of 19 bases. Per germline, CDR1 SGHTA and CDR2 FQGNSA. This CDR3 is built from 18 residues. CDR3 DNA sequence: TGTGCCAGCAGCTTTCAAAGGCCGGGACAAGATTCTGGAAACACCATATATTTT. This translates into CASSFQRPGQDSGNTIYF.

This clonotype came up a few times. The chain couples TRBV5-4 to TRBJ2-7; D gene unclear. The CDR3 has 14 residues. The V end lost 5 bases, the J end lost 2 bases, and 14 bases lay between the germline ends. Germline CDR1 SGHNT, CDR2 YYREEE (reference sequence). The CDR3 DNA reads as TGTGCCAGCAGTCCCGATAGGTTCCCCTACGAGCAGTACTTC. It is translated as CASSPDRFPYEQYF.

The chain is built from TRBV5-6 and TRBJ2-7; D is ambiguous. The CDR3 is 13 residues long. Per the germline V gene, CDR1 is SGHDT and CDR2 is YYEEEE. Trimming shortened V by 0 bases and J by 7 bases, and 11 bases separated the two germline ends. The CDR3 sequence: CASSLDVFGEQYF. In nucleotides, the CDR3 is TGTGCCAGCAGCTTGGATGTCTTCGGGGAGCAGTACTTC.

The CDR3 region is CASTWLVPGGTSGNEQFF. In DNA form, the CDR3 reads TGTGCCAGCACTTGGCTTGTCCCCGGGGGGACTAGCGGCAATGAGCAGTTCTTC. V and J are TRBV7-8 and TRBJ2-1; the match to TRBD2 covers 11 bases. V lost 7 bases and J lost 6; bases outside the gene matches: 17. Germline lookup yields CDR1 SGHVS and CDR2 FQNEAQ. The CDR3 is made up of 18 amino acids.

This clonotype was picked up many times. CDR3 coding DNA: TGTGCCAGTATCGATAACAGGGATCGGAAGACCCAGTACTTC. Translation: CASIDNRDRKTQYF. The chain recombines TRBV12-3 or TRBV12-4 with TRBJ2-5; D is perhaps TRBD1 (6 bases). The CDR3 runs 14 residues. V dropped 9 bases and J dropped 6 bases, with 20 bases sitting between them.

The gene calls are TRBV20-1 and TRBJ2-1, with D possibly matching TRBD1 (6 bases). Germline CDR1 is DFQATT and CDR2 is SNEGSKA (reference sequence). The CDR3 contains 16 residues. Trimming took off 0 bases at V and 9 bases at J, with 21 bases between the two ends. The CDR3 nucleotides read TGCAGTGCTAGAGATTACCCCAGAAAGGAACAGGGTGAGCAGTTCTTC. Translated, it gives CSARDYPRKEQGEQFF.

This clonotype has at least ten counts. The rearrangement uses TRBV27 and TRBJ1-6; D may be TRBD1 (6 bases). There are 14 residues in the CDR3. Germline CDR1 MNHEY, CDR2 SMNVEV (reference sequence). Trimming took off 2 bases at V and 9 bases at J, with 11 bases between the two ends. CDR3 amino acids: CASSLRGSSSPLHF. In DNA form, the CDR3 reads TGTGCCAGCAGTTTAAGGGGGTCTAGTTCACCCCTCCACTTT.

This clonotype was counted between two and nine times. V is TRBV6-1 and J is TRBJ2-7; 8 nucleotides agree with TRBD1. V was pared by 6 bases and J by 2 bases, with 12 bases of the junction left unmatched. This CDR3 contains 16 residues. Per germline, CDR1 MNHNS and CDR2 SASEGT. The CDR3 here is CASRPDRAPPPYEQYF. Written as DNA, the CDR3 is TGTGCCAGCAGACCGGACAGGGCCCCTCCACCCTACGAGCAGTACTTC.

This clonotype was detected ten times or more. This chain uses TRBV27 with TRBJ2-6; D remains unclear. V was trimmed by 2 bases and J by 3 bases, leaving 5 bases between them. Looked up from germline, CDR1 is MNHEY and CDR2 is SMNVEV (reference sequence). CDR3 length: 14 residues. CDR3: CASSLRNGANVLTF. The CDR3 DNA sequence: TGTGCCAGCAGTTTACGGAATGGGGCCAACGTCCTGACTTTC.